This T cell receptor beta chain was recorded in a study of blood T cell repertoires in COVID-19. Overall study context: In each case, the material was cDNA or gDNA derived from T cells, B-cell-depleted T cells, or PBMCs.

The table came from immunoSEQ multiplex PCR; TCRdb's copy has only in-frame clones and leaves some out. The sample shows fewer than 300,000 clones, 87% of them seen only once. Germline loops: CDR1 SQVTM, CDR2 ANQGSEA. Trimming took off 6 bases at V and 0 bases at J, with 18 bases between the two ends. The CDR3 loop spans 16 amino acids. This receptor was identified in a woman between 35 and 50 years old who had recovered from COVID-19. The chain uses TRBV29-1 and TRBJ2-4; TRBD1 might be the D (6 bases). Sequencing was carried out using peripheral blood. The CDR3 protein is CSVETRTDLAKNIQYF. The CDR3 DNA sequence: TGCAGCGTAGAGACCCGGACAGATCTAGCCAAAAACATTCAGTACTTC.